This T cell receptor beta chain was identified in a study of CD8 T cells in ankylosing spondylitis. This clonotype has more than one count but fewer than ten. The target antigen is unknown. The CDR3 runs 12 residues. The germline CDR1 and CDR2 sequences are SEHNR and FQNEAQ (reference sequence). V gave up 5 bases and J gave up 5 bases, with 10 bases separating them. Study-wide findings and caveats: Disease-linked clones bore a CD8+ phenotype, appearing relatively rarely in peripheral blood.

Quantitative molecular-barcoded 5'-RACE generated the TCR beta libraries. TCRdb independently ran MiXCR on the 5' RACE reads; one entry per CDR3 protein. Altogether about 360,000 distinct CDR3 sequences are present, 20% being singletons, with the ten largest covering less than 15%. The TCR originated in a male donor with ankylosing spondylitis or in good health (not recorded which). The chain is built from TRBV7-9 and TRBJ2-7; D is perhaps TRBD1 (6 bases). Sequences were obtained from blood, either unsorted or a sorted T cell fraction (not recorded which). The CDR3 coding sequence is TGTGCCAGCAGCCCCAACAGGGACGAGCAGTACTTC. It specifies CASSPNRDEQYF.